The following is a T cell receptor beta chain sequence with its context. The antigen remains unidentified. In the PCR, 60 Vbeta and 13 Jbeta primers were used. The assay was immunoSEQ multiplex PCR, and TCRdb's table has in-frame clones only and misses some. The data show 150,000 or so clones, roughly 80% seen once. While unrecorded immune exposures were likely, the donors were nominally healthy when sampled. The CDR3 is 14 residues long. Trimming left V 4 bases short and J 5 bases short, with 15 bases between. CDR1 is SNHLY, CDR2 FYNNEI, per germline. The data originate from a study of cytomegalovirus exposure and HLA in healthy donors. Study outcomes and limitations: A later analysis by the authors found several of the most significant clusters apparently linked to common viral pathogens. Follow-up analysis later connected one missense variant in DCLRE1C with trimming of TCR beta V- and J-genes. Productive status was seen about 87% or about 30% of the time for most TCR beta V segments in an earlier analysis.

J is TRBJ2-7 and V is TRBV2; D is perhaps TRBD1 (5 bases). This sequence originates from a man aged 40-50 years in good health and CMV-seropositive. The sequenced sample was PBMCs. The CDR3 DNA reads TGTGCCAGCAGTGCCGGCAGGCAGGGCCACGAGCAGTACTTC. This translates into CASSAGRQGHEQYF.